Listed below are T cell receptor beta chains from one sample, sequenced in a study of regulatory T cells in long-lasting Graves disease. Each CDR3 protein is one row after TCRdb ran MiXCR on the multiplex PCR reads. This sample carries some 450,000 distinct CDR3 sequences, about a sixth of them seen once, and the ten largest clones take about 10%. The same sample was also used in a study of T cells in Graves' hyperthyroidism and ophthalmopathy.

This specimen consisted of peripheral blood mononuclear cells (PBMCs), obtained at new diagnosis, from a patient treated with antithyroid drugs. The receptor set was obtained from a woman younger than 45 with Graves disease. Both conserved end residues are trimmed from each CDR3.

>TRBV28|TRBJ2-5
ASSLTSGRVREETQY
>TRBV5-5|TRBJ2-3
ASKLRGTDTQY
>TRBV2|TRBJ2-3
ASSEQGATDTQY
>TRBV11-3|TRBJ2-1
ASTSQTGAGEQF
>TRBV29-1|TRBJ2-7
SVGRTYEQY
>TRBV6-2/TRBV6-3|TRBJ2-2
ASSYGLAGKGTGELF
>TRBV2|TRBJ2-5
ASTGVAGQETQY
>TRBV11-2|TRBJ2-1
ASSLGTSGSGEQF
>TRBV9|TRBJ2-1
ASSVDEVSYNEQF
>TRBV3-1|TRBJ2-7
ASSLGPGTELYEQY
>TRBV4-3|TRBJ1-2
ASSTRDRGNYGYT
>TRBV5-1|TRBJ2-1
ASSDYEYNEQF
>TRBV11-1|TRBJ1-1
ASSFDRNEAF
>TRBV7-9|TRBJ2-1
ASRSEGYEQF
>TRBV7-6|TRBJ2-7
ASSLGPFYEQY
>TRBV6-1|TRBJ2-1
ASSDRYSYNEQF